The TCR beta chain under discussion was sequenced for a study of T cells in Graves' hyperthyroidism and ophthalmopathy. Fresh peripheral blood, about 9.9 ml, yielded the PBMCs. Template material for amplifying TCR beta CDR3 regions consisted of RNA transcripts. Carried out on the TCR CDR3, a first-round RT-PCR used the HTBI primer set. TCRdb reprocessed the multiplex PCR reads via MiXCR and lists one record per CDR3 protein. Of about 590,000 distinct CDR3 sequences listed, 15% to 19% were seen once; the top ten hold under 8%. This clonotype has ten or more counts. The length of the CDR3 is 13 residues. Between the trimmed V and J ends, which lost 5 bases and 4 bases, there was a span of 10 bases. The germline V gene has CDR1 SGHTA and CDR2 FQGNSA.

The chain couples TRBV7-2 to TRBJ2-3; D uncertain. The sample taken for sequencing was blood. The clonotype comes from a woman in her 30s with Graves' hyperthyroidism. The DNA for the CDR3 is TGTGCCAGCAGCCCAGACTTTTCAGATACGCAGTATTTT. Translation gives CASSPDFSDTQYF.